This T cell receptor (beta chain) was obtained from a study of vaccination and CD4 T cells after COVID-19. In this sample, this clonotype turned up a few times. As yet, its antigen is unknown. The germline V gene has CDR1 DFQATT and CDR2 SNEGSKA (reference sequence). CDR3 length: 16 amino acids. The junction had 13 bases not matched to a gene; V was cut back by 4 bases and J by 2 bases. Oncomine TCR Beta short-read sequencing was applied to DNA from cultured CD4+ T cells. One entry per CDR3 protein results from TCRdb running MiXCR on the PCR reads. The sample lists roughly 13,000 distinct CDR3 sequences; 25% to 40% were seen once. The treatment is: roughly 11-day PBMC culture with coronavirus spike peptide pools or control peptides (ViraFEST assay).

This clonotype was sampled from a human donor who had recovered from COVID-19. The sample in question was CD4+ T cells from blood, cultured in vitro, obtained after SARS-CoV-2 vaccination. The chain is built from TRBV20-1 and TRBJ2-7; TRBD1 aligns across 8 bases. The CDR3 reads CSATSGGTGSTYEQYF. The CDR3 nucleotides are TGCAGTGCTACATCCGGCGGGACAGGCTCAACCTACGAGCAGTACTTC.